The 19 T cell receptor beta chains below all came from one sample that was sequenced in a study of T-cell reconstitution after alpha-beta-depleted transplantation in children. Unique molecular identifiers tagged the TCRbeta library. TCRdb reprocessed the PCR reads with MiXCR, giving one entry per CDR3 protein. The sample has a few hundred thousand distinct CDR3 sequences, about an eighth seen once. The material was PBMCs, mostly from graft donor cells, obtained 360 days after TCRalphabeta/CD19-depleted stem cell transplant. The origin of the receptors is a male patient younger than 18 who had a stem cell transplant for acute myeloid leukemia, so the T cells may come from the graft donor.

The V gene is TRBV18, the J gene TRBJ2-7; D uncertain. Germline CDR1 reads KGHSH; CDR2 reads LQKENI. The CDR3 spans 15 residues. V shed 4 bases and J shed 0 bases, with 13 bases lying between them. This chain's CDR3 is CASSQMTPSSYEQYF. In DNA, the CDR3 is TGTGCCAGCTCACAGATGACACCAAGCTCCTACGAGCAGTACTTC.

The table lists this clonotype with many counts. The CDR3 reads CASSPRTGGVYNSPLHF. CDR3 DNA: TGTGCCAGCAGTCCTCGGACCGGCGGGGTATATAATTCACCCCTCCACTTT. The chain combines TRBV12-3 or TRBV12-4 with TRBJ1-6; D call uncertain. The CDR3 extends over 17 amino acids. V was clipped by 5 bases and J by 4 bases, with 18 bases between them.

This clonotype was counted between two and nine times. The chain couples TRBV29-1 to TRBJ1-2; 8 positions match TRBD1. V dropped 1 base and J dropped 5; count of bases not matched to a gene: 6. This CDR3 has 14 residues. Germline V gene lookup returns CDR1 SQVTM and CDR2 ANQGSEA. The CDR3 region has the DNA TGCAGCGTTGAAGTAGCAGGGGGCGATTATGGCTACACCTTC. The encoded protein is CSVEVAGGDYGYTF.

This chain connects TRBV11-3 to TRBJ2-1; TRBD2 is a possible D gene (5 bases). The length of the CDR3 is 16 residues. Germline CDR1 SGHNT, CDR2 YENEEA. Trimming took 0 bases from V and 7 from J, leaving 16 bases between them. CDR3: CASSLEDQWRANEQFF. The CDR3, as DNA: TGTGCCAGCAGCTTAGAGGATCAATGGCGGGCTAATGAGCAGTTCTTC.

The gene calls are TRBV7-3 and TRBJ2-3; 8 bases line up with TRBD2. The junction had 3 bases not matched to a gene; V was cut back by 4 bases and J by 0 bases. Germline CDR1 is SGHTA and CDR2 is FQGTGA. This CDR3 spans 15 amino acids. The CDR3 nucleotides read TGTGCCAGCAGCTCGATAGCGGGAAGCACAGATACGCAGTATTTT. Translation: CASSSIAGSTDTQYF.

In its sample, this clonotype was seen a few times. The V gene is TRBV5-6, the J gene TRBJ2-1; D gene uncertain. Germline V gives CDR1 SGHDT, CDR2 YYEEEE. The germline V and J ends were trimmed by 0 bases and 8 bases, with 9 bases remaining between them. The CDR3 covers 13 residues. CDR3 residues: CASSLAVFDEQFF. CDR3 DNA: TGTGCCAGCAGCTTGGCCGTTTTTGATGAGCAGTTCTTC.

This clonotype was counted many times. The chain employs TRBV15 and TRBJ2-4, with 7 bases fitting TRBD1. The V segment lost 0 bases and the J segment 1 base; nucleotides outside the gene matches: 6. Germline CDR1 and CDR2: LNHNV and YYDKDF (reference sequence). This CDR3 spans 17 amino acids. As DNA, the CDR3 is TGTGCCACCAGCAGAGAAAGGGGGCTGGGGGCCAAAAACATTCAGTACTTC. Protein product: CATSRERGLGAKNIQYF.

This clonotype occurred a few times. The chain uses TRBV7-2 and TRBJ2-1; 9 bases match TRBD2. CDR1 SGHTA and CDR2 FQGNSA come from the germline V gene. The CDR3 contains 15 residues. J gave up 7 bases and V 1 base, and 5 bases lay outside the gene matches. Written as DNA, the CDR3 is TGTGCCAGCAGCTTAGGCGGGAGGGCATCTAATGAGCAGTTCTTC. Protein: CASSLGGRASNEQFF.

Only a few counts were recorded for this clonotype. The chain joins TRBV7-9 to TRBJ2-1; TRBD2 might be the D (5 bases). The CDR3 totals 16 residues. The V gene lost 2 bases and the J gene lost 4 bases, with 15 bases spanning the gap. The germline gives CDR1 SEHNR, CDR2 FQNEAQ (reference sequence). DNA of the CDR3: TGTGCCAGCAGCTTATGGTCCGGGGAGATTTACAATGAGCAGTTCTTC. Protein product: CASSLWSGEIYNEQFF.

This clonotype was counted a few times. The genes are TRBV10-3 and TRBJ2-7; the match to TRBD1 covers 12 bases. Germline CDR1 is ENHRY and CDR2 is SYGVKD. The CDR3 contains 16 residues. Germline trimming cut 0 bases from V and 3 bases from J; bases unmatched to any gene: 3. The CDR3 sequence: CAISESGTGGYYEQYF. In DNA, the CDR3 is TGTGCCATCAGTGAGTCCGGGACAGGGGGCTACTACGAGCAGTACTTC.

A few counts support this clonotype. V and J are TRBV12-3 or TRBV12-4 and TRBJ2-1, with D perhaps TRBD2 (6 bases). Trimming cost V 8 bases and J 3 bases, with 20 bases left between them. CDR3 length: 16 residues. The CDR3 nucleotides are TGTGCCAGCTCTTTAACGGGCGGGATTGTCTACAATGAGCAGTTCTTC. Its translation: CASSLTGGIVYNEQFF.

Comment on this clonotype: This is likely a read error, given that the CDR3 carries no conserved phenylalanine or tryptophan at its end. V usage is TRBV12-3 or TRBV12-4 and J usage is TRBJ1-5; no firm D call. Trimming took off 3 bases at V and 0 bases at J, with 18 bases between the two ends. The CDR3 totals 18 residues. CDR3 nucleotides: TGTGCCAGCAGTTTGGATGGCATGAGTCGTTATAGCAATCAGCCCCAGCATTCT. It yields the protein CASSLDGMSRYSNQPQHS.

Ten or more counts support this clonotype. This sequence joins TRBV12-3 or TRBV12-4 and TRBJ2-7, with D hard to call. V was trimmed by 3 bases and J by 7 bases, leaving 16 bases between them. The CDR3 runs to 14 residues. The CDR3, as DNA: TGTGCCAGCAGTTTTTATGGCCAGGTGAGGGAGCAGTACTTC. Its protein product is CASSFYGQVREQYF.

The genes are TRBV19 and TRBJ2-1, with D possibly matching TRBD2 (5 bases). This CDR3 is 17 amino acids long. Germline assignment: CDR1 LNHDA and CDR2 SQIVND (reference sequence). Trimming stripped 3 bases from V and 0 bases from J, with 15 bases between. CDR3 in DNA: TGTGCCAGTAGTATGGGTGTTGCGGCGGGCTCCTACAATGAGCAGTTCTTC. Its protein is CASSMGVAAGSYNEQFF.

This clonotype was recorded a few times. CDR3: CASSSSHSGRSADTQYF. CDR3 coding DNA: TGTGCCAGCAGCTCGTCCCATAGCGGGAGAAGCGCAGATACGCAGTATTTT. V is TRBV7-3 and J is TRBJ2-3; 9 bases are a match to TRBD2. The CDR3 spans 17 residues. Germline lookup yields CDR1 SGHTA and CDR2 FQGTGA. Trimming took 4 bases from V and 4 from J; bases not matched to a gene: 12.

The J gene is TRBJ1-5, the V gene TRBV19; D gene unclear. The CDR3 spans 16 residues. The germline CDR1 and CDR2 sequences are LNHDA and SQIVND (reference sequence). V was cut by 3 bases and J by 1 base, with 13 bases left in between. As DNA, the CDR3 is TGTGCCAGTAGTATCTTGAGGCAGGTCAGCAATCAGCCCCAGCATTTT. Amino acids: CASSILRQVSNQPQHF. The full variable domain, completed using reference TRBV19 and TRBJ1-5, is DGGITQSPKYLFRKEGQNVTLSCEQNLNHDAMYWYRQDPGQGLRLIYYSQIVNDFQKGDIAEGYSVSREKKESFPLTVTSAQKNPTAFYLCASSILRQVSNQPQHFGDGTRLSIL.

This clonotype showed up many times. V gene TRBV28 combines with J gene TRBJ1-5, with D possibly being TRBD1 (5 bases). The CDR3 covers 14 residues. CDR1 MDHEN and CDR2 SYDVKM come from the germline V gene. The V and J ends lost 4 bases and 8 bases respectively, with 15 bases between them. CDR3 sequence: CASSSRGRREPQHF. Written as DNA, the CDR3 is TGTGCCAGCAGTTCTCGGGGCCGGAGGGAGCCCCAGCATTTT.

V usage is TRBV2 and J usage is TRBJ2-2; unclear D gene. Germline values: CDR1 SNHLY, CDR2 FYNNEI. The CDR3 loop spans 14 amino acids. V dropped 8 bases and J dropped 7 bases, with 17 bases sitting between them. DNA for the CDR3: TGTGCCAGCCGGCAGGCTGGTGGGTTCGGGGAGCTGTTTTTT. Its protein is CASRQAGGFGELFF.

Ten or more counts support this clonotype. The chain's CDR3 is CATSNRNPYNEQFF. The DNA of the CDR3 is TGTGCCACCAGTAACAGGAATCCCTACAATGAGCAGTTCTTC. The chain carries TRBV24-1 and TRBJ2-1, with D perhaps TRBD1 (5 bases). This CDR3 comprises 14 residues. The germline V gene has CDR1 KGHDR and CDR2 SFDVKD. Deletions cut 6 bases from V and 2 bases from J, with 10 bases between.